Shown below are 3 T cell receptor beta chains from a single sample sequenced in a study of blood T cells in healthy people across ages. With a J-beta primer mix and a sample-barcoded 5' primer, a second PCR ran roughly 6 to 11 cycles. Each CDR3 protein gets one entry after TCRdb re-called the 5' RACE reads with MiXCR. The sample includes 650,000 to 1,000,000 distinct CDR3 sequences, 35% to 40% of them seen just once. The sequencing input was blood. The receptors originated from a man aged 18 to 35 in good health.

V usage is TRBV4-2 and J usage is TRBJ2-1; D not resolved. TRBJ2-7 explains the end of the DNA better; the J call may be wrong. Germline lookup yields CDR1 LGHNA and CDR2 YNFKEQ. This CDR3 is built from 16 residues. CDR3 protein: CASSQESTSSYNEQYF. CDR3 bases: TGTGCCAGCAGCCAAGAATCGACGAGCTCCTACAATGAGCAGTACTTC.

Many counts were recorded for this clonotype. The rearrangement joins TRBV7-2 to TRBJ2-3; a weak D match, TRBD2 (5 bases). The V gene lost 2 bases and the J gene lost 1 base, with 7 bases spanning the gap. Germline lookup yields CDR1 SGHTA and CDR2 FQGNSA. The CDR3 loop spans 14 amino acids. This CDR3 reads CASSLNSGTDTQYF. The DNA of the CDR3 is TGTGCCAGCAGCTTAAATAGCGGCACAGATACGCAGTATTTT.

This clonotype was found once. The chain is built from TRBV7-6 and TRBJ2-5; possible D gene TRBD2, 7 bases. From germline, CDR1 is SGHVS and CDR2 FNYEAQ. The CDR3 is made up of 14 amino acids. The V end lost 5 bases, the J end lost 5 bases, and 15 bases lay between the germline ends. CDR3 DNA sequence: TGTGCCAGCAGCGATGTACGGGGGGCGGAGACCCAGTACTTC. Translated: CASSDVRGAETQYF.